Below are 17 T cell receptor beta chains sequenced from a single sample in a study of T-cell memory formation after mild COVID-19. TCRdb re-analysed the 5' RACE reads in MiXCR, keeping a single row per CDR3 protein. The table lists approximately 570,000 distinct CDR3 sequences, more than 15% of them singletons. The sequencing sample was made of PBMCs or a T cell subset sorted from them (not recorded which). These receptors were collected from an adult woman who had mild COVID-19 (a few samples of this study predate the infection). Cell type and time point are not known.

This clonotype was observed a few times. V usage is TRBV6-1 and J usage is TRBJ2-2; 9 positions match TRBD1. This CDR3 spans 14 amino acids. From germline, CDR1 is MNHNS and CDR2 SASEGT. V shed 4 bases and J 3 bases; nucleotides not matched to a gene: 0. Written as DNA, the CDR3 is TGTGCCAGCAGTGGGACAGGGGACACCGGGGAGCTGTTTTTT. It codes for CASSGTGDTGELFF.

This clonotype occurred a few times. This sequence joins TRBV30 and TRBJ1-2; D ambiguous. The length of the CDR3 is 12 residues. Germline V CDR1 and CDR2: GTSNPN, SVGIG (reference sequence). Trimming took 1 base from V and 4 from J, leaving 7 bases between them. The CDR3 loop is CAWSGRGYGYTF. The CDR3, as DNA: TGTGCCTGGAGTGGACGGGGCTATGGCTACACCTTC.

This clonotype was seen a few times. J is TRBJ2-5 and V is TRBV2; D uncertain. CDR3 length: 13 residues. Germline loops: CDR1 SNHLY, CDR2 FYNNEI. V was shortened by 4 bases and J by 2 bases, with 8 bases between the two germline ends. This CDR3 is CASSGGYQETQYF. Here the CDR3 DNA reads TGTGCCAGCAGTGGCGGTTATCAAGAGACCCAGTACTTC.

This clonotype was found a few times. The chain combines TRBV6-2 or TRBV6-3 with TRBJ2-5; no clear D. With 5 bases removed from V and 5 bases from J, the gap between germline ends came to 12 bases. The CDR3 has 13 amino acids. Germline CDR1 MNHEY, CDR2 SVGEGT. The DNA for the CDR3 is TGTGCCAGCAGTCAAGCAGGTTGGGAGACCCAGTACTTC. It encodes CASSQAGWETQYF.

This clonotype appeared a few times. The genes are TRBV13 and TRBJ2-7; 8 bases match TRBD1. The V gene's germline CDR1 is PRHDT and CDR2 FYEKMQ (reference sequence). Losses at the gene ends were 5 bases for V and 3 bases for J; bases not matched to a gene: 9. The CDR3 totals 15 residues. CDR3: CASSPGTGEFYEQYF. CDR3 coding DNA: TGTGCCAGCAGCCCGGGGACAGGAGAATTCTACGAGCAGTACTTC.

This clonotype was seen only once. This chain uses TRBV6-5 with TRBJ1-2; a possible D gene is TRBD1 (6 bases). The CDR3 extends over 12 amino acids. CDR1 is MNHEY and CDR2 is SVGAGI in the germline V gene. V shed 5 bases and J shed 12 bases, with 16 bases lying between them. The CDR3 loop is CASSDRLGEDTF. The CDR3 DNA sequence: TGTGCCAGCAGTGACAGGTTAGGGGAAGACACCTTC.

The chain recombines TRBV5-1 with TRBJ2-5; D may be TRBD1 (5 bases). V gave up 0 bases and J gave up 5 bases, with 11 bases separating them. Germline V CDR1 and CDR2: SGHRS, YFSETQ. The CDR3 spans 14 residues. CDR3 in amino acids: CASSLEGPWETQYF. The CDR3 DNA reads TGCGCCAGCAGCTTGGAGGGGCCATGGGAGACCCAGTACTTC.

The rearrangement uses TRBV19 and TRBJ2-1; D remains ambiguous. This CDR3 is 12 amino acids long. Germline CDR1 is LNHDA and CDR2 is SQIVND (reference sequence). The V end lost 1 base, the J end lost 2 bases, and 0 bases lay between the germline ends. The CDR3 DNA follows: TGTGCCAGTAGTATAGCCTACAATGAGCAGTTCTTC. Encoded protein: CASSIAYNEQFF.

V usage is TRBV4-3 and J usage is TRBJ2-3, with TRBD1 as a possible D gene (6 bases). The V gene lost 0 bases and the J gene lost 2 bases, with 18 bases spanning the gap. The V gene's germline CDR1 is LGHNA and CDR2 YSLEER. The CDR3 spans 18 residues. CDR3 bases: TGCGCCAGCAGCCAAGATGGGGTGGGTCAGGGGTACACAGATACGCAGTATTTT. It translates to CASSQDGVGQGYTDTQYF.

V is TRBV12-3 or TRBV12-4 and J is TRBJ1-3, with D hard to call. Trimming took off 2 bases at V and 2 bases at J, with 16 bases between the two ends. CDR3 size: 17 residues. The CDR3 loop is CASSLLSATGAGNTIYF. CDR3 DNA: TGTGCCAGCAGTTTACTCTCCGCCACTGGGGCTGGAAACACCATATATTTT.

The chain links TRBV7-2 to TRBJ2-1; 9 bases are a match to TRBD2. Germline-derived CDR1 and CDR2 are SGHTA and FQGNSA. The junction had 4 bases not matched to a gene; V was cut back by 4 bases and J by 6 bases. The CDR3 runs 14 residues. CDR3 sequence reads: CASSSGLAVNEQFF. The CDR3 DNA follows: TGTGCCAGCAGCTCGGGACTAGCAGTCAATGAGCAGTTCTTC.

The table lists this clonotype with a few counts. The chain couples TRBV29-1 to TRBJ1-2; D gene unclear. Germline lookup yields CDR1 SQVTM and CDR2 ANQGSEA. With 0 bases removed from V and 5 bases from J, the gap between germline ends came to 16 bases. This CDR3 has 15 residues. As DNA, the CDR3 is TGCAGCGTTGAAGAAGTGGACGATAGGCGATATGGCTACACCTTC. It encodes CSVEEVDDRRYGYTF.

CDR3 DNA: TGTGCCAGCAGCTCCCCGGGACTAGCGAGCGAGCAGTACTTC. As protein: CASSSPGLASEQYF. The J gene is TRBJ2-7, the V gene TRBV7-9, with 10 bases that match TRBD2. The CDR3 loop spans 14 amino acids. Germline trimming cut 4 bases from V and 6 bases from J; bases unmatched to any gene: 6. Germline V lookup: CDR1 SEHNR, CDR2 FQNEAQ (reference sequence).

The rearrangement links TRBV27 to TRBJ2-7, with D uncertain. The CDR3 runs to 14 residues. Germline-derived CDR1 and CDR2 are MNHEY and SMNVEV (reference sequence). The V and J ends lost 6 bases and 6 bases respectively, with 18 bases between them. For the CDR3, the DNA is TGTGCCAGCAGGGCGCGGCTGGACGCGTCCGAGCAGTACTTC. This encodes CASRARLDASEQYF.

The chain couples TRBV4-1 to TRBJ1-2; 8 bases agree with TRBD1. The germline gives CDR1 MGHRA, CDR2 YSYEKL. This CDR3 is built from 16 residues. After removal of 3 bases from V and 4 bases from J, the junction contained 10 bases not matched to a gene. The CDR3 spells CASSQLQGARGYGYTF. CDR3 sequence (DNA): TGCGCCAGCAGCCAGCTCCAGGGGGCGAGAGGCTATGGCTACACCTTC.

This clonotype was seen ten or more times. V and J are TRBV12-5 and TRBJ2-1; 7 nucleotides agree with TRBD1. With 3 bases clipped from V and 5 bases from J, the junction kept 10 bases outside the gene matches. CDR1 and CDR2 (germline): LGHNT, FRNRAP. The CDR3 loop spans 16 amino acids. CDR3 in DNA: TGTGCTAGTGGTTTTTACAGGGGCTCATGGGACAATGAGCAGTTCTTC. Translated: CASGFYRGSWDNEQFF.

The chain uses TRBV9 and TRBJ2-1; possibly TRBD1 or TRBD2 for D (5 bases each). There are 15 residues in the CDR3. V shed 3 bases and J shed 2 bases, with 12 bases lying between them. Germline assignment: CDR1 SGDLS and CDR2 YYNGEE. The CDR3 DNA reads TGTGCCAGCAGCGCAGGGACGGTAACCTACAATGAGCAGTTCTTC. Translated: CASSAGTVTYNEQFF.